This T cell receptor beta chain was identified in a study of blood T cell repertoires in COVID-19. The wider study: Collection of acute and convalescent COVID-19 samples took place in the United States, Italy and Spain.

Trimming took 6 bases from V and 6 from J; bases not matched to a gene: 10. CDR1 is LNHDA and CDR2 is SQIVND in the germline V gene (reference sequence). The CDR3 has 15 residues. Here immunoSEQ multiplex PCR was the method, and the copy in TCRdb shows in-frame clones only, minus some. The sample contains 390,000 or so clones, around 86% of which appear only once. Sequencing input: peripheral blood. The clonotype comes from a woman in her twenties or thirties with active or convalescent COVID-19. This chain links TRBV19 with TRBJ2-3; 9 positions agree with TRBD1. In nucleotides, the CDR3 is TGTGCCAGTAGCTCCGGGACAGGGAAATTTGATACGCAGTATTTT. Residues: CASSSGTGKFDTQYF.